These 20 T cell receptor beta chains originate from one sample sequenced in a study of low-dose radiotherapy and immunotherapy resistance in tumors. First-strand cDNA relied on TRAV- and TRBV-specific primers spanning alpha and beta chains. Using a constant-region primer together with a V-primer adapter, TCRs were subjected to roughly 20 PCR cycles of amplification. TCRdb re-called the reads with MiXCR, one entry per CDR3 protein. Counted here are more than 90,000 distinct CDR3 sequences, less than 25% occurring once; the ten biggest clones make up roughly 4.3%. Specified time point: after trial treatment. The treatment: LDRT plus nivolumab, ipilimumab, low-dose cyclophosphamide and aspirin (RACIN trial). Sequenced material: PBMCs, taken after low-dose radiotherapy plus immunotherapy. The receptors come from a male donor with prostate cancer.

V gene TRBV6-1 combines with J gene TRBJ2-1; 8 bases are shared with TRBD2. V was clipped by 7 bases and J by 2 bases; unmatched bases: 1. Germline V gene lookup returns CDR1 MNHNS and CDR2 SASEGT. The CDR3 is 13 residues long. Here the CDR3 reads CASTGGAYNEQFF. Written as DNA, the CDR3 is TGTGCCAGCACGGGAGGGGCCTACAATGAGCAGTTCTTC.

This clonotype appeared a few times. This chain connects TRBV5-3 to TRBJ1-1; 7 bases align to TRBD1. TRBV5-3 is reported as an ORF; its role is uncertain. Losses at the gene ends were 4 bases for V and 3 bases for J; bases not matched to a gene: 21. The CDR3 is 19 residues long. The CDR3 DNA follows: TGTGCCAGAAGCCGGACCGCCGGTACAGGGGCCTCCTGTTACACTGAAGCTTTCTTT. Translating it yields CARSRTAGTGASCYTEAFF.

This chain joins TRBV10-2 and TRBJ2-1; TRBD2 aligns across 15 bases. Per germline, CDR1 WSHSY and CDR2 SAAADI. CDR3 size: 20 residues. J was trimmed by 8 bases and V by 6 bases; bases with no gene match: 20. The CDR3 loop reads CASRSSPGLAGGPSGDEQFF. CDR3 nucleotides: TGCGCCAGCAGGAGCTCTCCGGGACTAGCGGGGGGCCCCTCTGGGGATGAGCAGTTCTTC.

This clonotype was found many times. J is TRBJ2-7 and V is TRBV7-9, with a tentative D call TRBD1 (6 bases). V lost 5 bases and J lost 3, with 17 bases in between. Germline V gives CDR1 SEHNR, CDR2 FQNEAQ (reference sequence). The CDR3 sequence is 15 residues long. Here the CDR3 reads CASSLGALWGYEQYF. The CDR3 DNA reads TGTGCCAGCAGCCTGGGGGCCTTGTGGGGCTACGAGCAGTACTTC.

The sample holds many counts of this clonotype. The chain recombines TRBV25-1 with TRBJ2-1; TRBD1 is a possible D gene (6 bases). V was shortened by 6 bases and J by 8 bases, with 14 bases between the two germline ends. Looked up from germline, CDR1 is MGHDK and CDR2 is SYGVNS. The CDR3 consists of 13 residues. The CDR3 here is CASRTGTLDEQFF. The CDR3 region has the DNA TGTGCCAGCAGGACAGGTACACTGGATGAGCAGTTCTTC.

The rearrangement links TRBV7-2 to TRBJ2-7; 8 bases line up with TRBD2. The V gene's germline CDR1 is SGHTA and CDR2 FQGNSA. Trimming removed 0 bases from V and 4 bases from J; junction bases left unmatched: 5. The CDR3 runs to 15 residues. CDR3 sequence: CASSLARGAMYEQYF. The CDR3 DNA sequence: TGTGCCAGCAGCTTAGCGCGGGGGGCAATGTACGAGCAGTACTTC.

This clonotype appeared many times. The genes are TRBV19 and TRBJ2-7; 9 bases fit TRBD1. V lost 4 bases to trimming and J lost 5 bases; unmatched junction nucleotides: 9. There are 15 residues in the CDR3. Germline CDR1 is LNHDA and CDR2 is SQIVND (reference sequence). The CDR3 coding sequence is TGTGCCAGTAGTAGCAGGACAGGGGCCCTTAACGAGCAGTACTTC. It is translated as CASSSRTGALNEQYF.

The chain carries TRBV5-1 and TRBJ2-2; no definite D call. Germline lookup yields CDR1 SGHRS and CDR2 YFSETQ. The germline V and J ends were trimmed by 5 bases and 0 bases, with 11 bases remaining between them. CDR3 length: 15 residues. As DNA, the CDR3 is TGCGCCAGCAGACTGACGGGCGCGAACACCGGGGAGCTGTTTTTT. This encodes CASRLTGANTGELFF.

The gene calls are TRBV9 and TRBJ1-6, with D tentatively TRBD1 (5 bases). Germline loops: CDR1 SGDLS, CDR2 YYNGEE. The ends were cut back, 7 bases at V and 7 bases at J, with 12 bases in the middle. The CDR3 is 13 residues long. CDR3 nucleotide sequence: TGTGCCAGCGCCGGGGGAGGCAATTCACCCCTCCACTTT. The encoded protein is CASAGGGNSPLHF.

The chain combines TRBV12-3 or TRBV12-4 with TRBJ2-5; 13 bases match TRBD2. J was trimmed by 5 bases and V by 6 bases; bases with no gene match: 15. There are 18 residues in the CDR3. CDR3 nucleotide sequence: TGTGCCAGCAGCGCTGGACTAGCGGGGGCCTGGGCGGTGGAGACCCAGTACTTC. Translating gives CASSAGLAGAWAVETQYF.

This clonotype was picked up many times. V and J are TRBV3-1 and TRBJ1-1; D uncertain. V was clipped by 1 base and J by 10 bases, with 10 bases between them. The CDR3 is 12 residues long. CDR1 and CDR2 (germline): LGHDT, YNNKEL (reference sequence). The CDR3 nucleotides read TGTGCCAGCAGCCAAGGTGGAGGGCCAGCTTTCTTT. It yields the protein CASSQGGGPAFF.

This chain joins TRBV4-2 and TRBJ1-2; D possibly corresponds to TRBD1 (5 bases). Trimming left V 1 base short and J 0 bases short, with 12 bases between. Germline CDR1 and CDR2: LGHNA and YNFKEQ. The CDR3 has 16 residues. Written as DNA, the CDR3 is TGTGCCAGCAGCCAAGCTGAGGGGCAAGCTAACTATGGCTACACCTTC. This translates into CASSQAEGQANYGYTF.

This clonotype was seen a handful of times. The J gene is TRBJ2-2, the V gene TRBV11-2; a weak D match, TRBD2 (6 bases). Trimming removed 2 bases at V and 0 bases at J, with 10 bases between. Germline V lookup: CDR1 SGHAT, CDR2 FQNNGV. The CDR3 has 16 residues. Here the CDR3 reads CASSLFAGSNTGELFF. The CDR3, as DNA: TGTGCCAGCAGCTTATTTGCGGGGTCGAACACCGGGGAGCTGTTTTTT.

This clonotype was picked up many times. The gene calls are TRBV5-1 and TRBJ2-3, with 7 positions matching TRBD2. Germline CDR1 reads SGHRS; CDR2 reads YFSETQ. V lost 2 bases and J lost 1; bases outside the gene matches: 1. The CDR3 consists of 14 residues. The CDR3 DNA is TGCGCCAGCAGCTTTGCGGGGGGCACAGATACGCAGTATTTT. Amino acids: CASSFAGGTDTQYF.

This clonotype came up once. A far larger clone lies a single base away; this is likely a read error. V is TRBV5-1 and J is TRBJ2-3; tentative D call: TRBD1 (5 bases). This CDR3 is 17 amino acids long. The germline gives CDR1 SGHRS, CDR2 YFSETQ. This chain's CDR3 is CASSLGRLTVGTDTQYF. In DNA, the CDR3 is TGTGCCAGCAGCTTGGGGCGGCTAACGGTGGGCACAGATACGCAGTATTTT.

This clonotype was detected many times. The chain couples TRBV12-3 or TRBV12-4 to TRBJ2-5; possible D gene TRBD2, 6 bases. The CDR3 sequence is 14 residues long. Trimming left V 7 bases short and J 1 base short, with 13 bases between. CDR3 region: CASTLAGSQETQYF. CDR3 DNA sequence: TGTGCCAGCACCCTGGCGGGATCCCAAGAGACCCAGTACTTC.

This clonotype was detected many times. The CDR3 DNA sequence: TGTGCCAGCAGTGCTCGTGCGGGTTATGGTATGAATGAGCAGTTCTTC. Translating gives CASSARAGYGMNEQFF. The V call is TRBV12-3 or TRBV12-4, the J call TRBJ2-1; a weak D match, TRBD2 (5 bases). CDR3 length: 16 amino acids. Trimming removed 5 bases from V and 7 bases from J, with 21 bases in between.

The table lists this clonotype with many counts. This chain connects TRBV20-1 to TRBJ1-6; no definite D call. Deletions cut 1 base from V and 0 bases from J, with 7 bases between. The CDR3 consists of 15 residues. The germline gives CDR1 DFQATT, CDR2 SNEGSKA (reference sequence). CDR3 region: CSARVGGSYNSPLHF. In DNA, the CDR3 is TGCAGTGCTAGAGTGGGCGGCTCCTATAATTCACCCCTCCACTTT.

Ten or more counts support this clonotype. The rearrangement links TRBV6-5 to TRBJ2-1, with a possible D match to TRBD1 (6 bases). The CDR3 spans 14 residues. Trimming removed 8 bases from V and 4 bases from J, with 15 bases in between. CDR1 is MNHEY, CDR2 SVGAGI, per germline. The CDR3 sequence: CASSRDTAYNEQFF. The CDR3 coding sequence is TGTGCCAGCTCCCGGGACACCGCGTACAATGAGCAGTTCTTC.

This clonotype was seen ten or more times. J is TRBJ1-2 and V is TRBV7-3; weak D call: TRBD1 (6 bases). This CDR3 is built from 13 residues. The V end lost 5 bases, the J end lost 6 bases, and 13 bases lay between the germline ends. The germline gives CDR1 SGHTA, CDR2 FQGTGA. The DNA for the CDR3 is TGTGCCAGCAGCCTCAGGGGTGGTGATGGCTACACCTTC. It is translated as CASSLRGGDGYTF. The full variable domain, in which reference TRBV7-3 and TRBJ1-2 provide the parts outside the CDR3, is GAGVSQTPSNKVTEKGKYVELRCDPISGHTALYWYRQSLGQGPEFLIYFQGTGAADDSGLPNDRFFAVRPEGSVSTLKIQRTERGDSAVYLCASSLRGGDGYTFGSGTRLTVV.